The next 9 T cell receptor beta chains were all read from a single sample in a study of vaccination effects on CD4 cells after COVID-19. Antigens of these TCRs are unknown. Sequencing used immunoSEQ multiplex PCR; TCRdb keeps in-frame clones, though not all of them. The sample yields tens of thousands of clones, about 79% seen once. Expansion with viral peptide pools was applied to antigen-specific CD4+ T cells by the ViraFEST assay prior to sequencing. Upon completion of 10 to 11 days in culture, CD4+ T cells were isolated. People in the vaccine group had not been infected with SARS-CoV-2 before, and their nucleocapsid antibodies were negative. The material sequenced was CD4+ T cells from PBMCs cultured with HCoV-OC43 spike peptides, taken before COVID-19 vaccination. The subset was: HCoV-OC43 spike overlapping peptide pool stimulation. Receptors were obtained from a human donor who received a COVID-19 vaccine.

The chain employs TRBV6-5 and TRBJ1-2, with 10 bases that match TRBD1. The CDR3 consists of 15 residues. Germline CDR1 and CDR2: MNHEY and SVGAGI. V lost 4 bases to trimming and J lost 9 bases; unmatched junction nucleotides: 11. This CDR3 reads CASSSRDRGPLSYTF. CDR3 sequence (DNA): TGTGCCAGCAGTTCCCGGGACAGGGGTCCCTTGAGCTACACCTTC.

V is TRBV3-1 (or the pseudogene TRBV3-2) and J is TRBJ1-2, with 8 positions matching TRBD1. This CDR3 comprises 15 residues. Germline V gene sequence: CDR1 LGHDT, CDR2 YNNKEL (reference sequence). Trimming cost V 4 bases and J 6 bases; bases outside gene matches: 10. For the CDR3, the DNA is TGTGCCAGCAGCCTGAGTTCAGGGGGCTCCAATGGCTACACCTTC. Translating it yields CASSLSSGGSNGYTF.

The CDR3 region has the DNA TGTGCCAGCAGCTCAGGGACAGTTCGCAATCAGCCCCAGCATTTT. Its protein is CASSSGTVRNQPQHF. The rearrangement joins TRBV7-2 to TRBJ1-5; the match to TRBD1 covers 7 bases. From germline, CDR1 is SGHTA and CDR2 FQGNSA. Trimming removed 4 bases from V and 2 bases from J; junction bases left unmatched: 5. The CDR3 covers 15 residues.

This sequence joins TRBV14 and TRBJ2-2, with 7 nucleotides matching TRBD2. Germline loops: CDR1 SGHDN, CDR2 FVKESK. This CDR3 spans 15 amino acids. V trimming: 2 bases; J trimming: 5 bases; junction bases outside the gene matches: 5. Written as DNA, the CDR3 is TGTGCCAGCAGCCAACACACCGGGGGGACCGGGGAGCTGTTTTTT. Translated, it gives CASSQHTGGTGELFF.

The V and J genes are TRBV6-5 and TRBJ1-5; D perhaps matches TRBD1 (6 bases). CDR3 length: 15 amino acids. V shed 10 bases and J shed 3 bases, with 19 bases lying between them. Germline-derived CDR1 and CDR2 are MNHEY and SVGAGI. The CDR3 region has the DNA TGTGCCACGTACAAGGGGCAGGGGTCCAATCAGCCCCAGCATTTT. It translates to CATYKGQGSNQPQHF.

V usage is TRBV7-2 and J usage is TRBJ2-1, with a possible D match to TRBD2 (5 bases). CDR3 length: 13 amino acids. In germline, CDR1 is SGHTA, CDR2 FQGNSA. Deletions cut 4 bases from V and 10 bases from J, with 14 bases between. The CDR3 here is CASSSVMASEQFF. The CDR3 region has the DNA TGTGCCAGCAGCTCGGTTATGGCTAGCGAGCAGTTCTTC.

V and J are TRBV6-5 and TRBJ2-1, with 8 bases fitting TRBD2. Germline values: CDR1 MNHEY, CDR2 SVGAGI. The CDR3 length is 15 residues. Losses at the gene ends were 4 bases for V and 4 bases for J; bases not matched to a gene: 6. CDR3 DNA sequence: TGTGCCAGCAGTTGGGACGGGGGGGCGTACAATGAGCAGTTCTTC. The encoded protein is CASSWDGGAYNEQFF.

The CDR3 protein is CASSLESGDEAFF. CDR3 DNA: TGCGCCAGCAGCTTGGAATCAGGGGATGAAGCTTTCTTT. The V gene is TRBV5-1, the J gene TRBJ1-1; a possible D gene is TRBD1 (6 bases). This CDR3 contains 13 residues. Germline V gene lookup returns CDR1 SGHRS and CDR2 YFSETQ. The germline V and J ends were trimmed by 0 bases and 7 bases, with 10 bases remaining between them. The full variable domain, in which reference TRBV5-1 and TRBJ1-1 provide the parts outside the CDR3, is KAGVTQTPRYLIKTRGQQVTLSCSPISGHRSVSWYQQTPGQGLQFLFEYFSETQRNKGNFPGRFSGRQFSNSRSEMNVSTLELGDSALYLCASSLESGDEAFFGQGTRLTVV.

V gene TRBV28 combines with J gene TRBJ1-2, with TRBD1 identical over 7 bases. Trimming cost V 3 bases and J 3 bases; bases outside gene matches: 4. Germline CDR1 and CDR2: MDHEN and SYDVKM. The CDR3 has 14 amino acids. The chain's CDR3 is CASSFLQGDYGYTF. CDR3 bases: TGTGCCAGCAGTTTTCTTCAGGGGGACTATGGCTACACCTTC.